This T cell receptor beta chain was obtained from a study of T cell responses to AZD1222 COVID-19 vaccine. Overall study context: Recipients boosted at about 4 weeks or about 12 weeks are pooled.

The V segment lost 4 bases and the J segment 4 bases; nucleotides outside the gene matches: 10. From germline, CDR1 is MNHEY and CDR2 SVGAGI. The CDR3 extends over 16 amino acids. A word on this clone: The antigen remains unidentified.

The assay was immunoSEQ multiplex PCR, and TCRdb's table has in-frame clones only and misses some. There are 160,000 or so clones in the sample; roughly nine tenths occur only once, and 1.5% to 2% lies in the top ten. Study-level points and caveats: When two AZD1222 doses had been given, Spike-specific TCR breadth and depth rose. Sampling that yielded the repertoires occurred only after the peak T cell response. Reportedly, close to half of spike-specific TCRs are directed against unmutated variant regions.

The gene calls are TRBV6-5 and TRBJ1-2, with 9 bases that match TRBD1. The source is an adult in good health. The material was peripheral blood, obtained on day 0 of AZD1222 vaccination. In nucleotides, the CDR3 is TGTGCCAGCAGTTCGGGCAGGACAGGGGAGATCTATGGCTACACCTTC. Protein sequence: CASSSGRTGEIYGYTF.